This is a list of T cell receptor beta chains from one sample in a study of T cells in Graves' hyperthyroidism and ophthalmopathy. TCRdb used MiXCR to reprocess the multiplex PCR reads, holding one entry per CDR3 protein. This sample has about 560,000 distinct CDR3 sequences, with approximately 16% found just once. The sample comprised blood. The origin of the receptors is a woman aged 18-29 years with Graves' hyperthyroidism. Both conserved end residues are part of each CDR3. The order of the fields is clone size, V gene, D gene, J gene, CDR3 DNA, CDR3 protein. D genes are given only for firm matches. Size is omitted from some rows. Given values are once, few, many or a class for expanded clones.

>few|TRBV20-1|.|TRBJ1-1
TGCAGTCCGGCCCGGGGAGACAGTGAAGCTTTCTTT
CSPARGDSEAFF
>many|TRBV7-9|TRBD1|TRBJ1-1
TGTGCCAGCAGCCAGCGGACAGGGCGTTGGGACACTGAAGCTTTCTTT
CASSQRTGRWDTEAFF
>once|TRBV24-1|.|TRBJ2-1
TGTGCCACCAGTGATCTCTCTCCCCACTCCTACAATGAGCAGTTCTTC
CATSDLSPHSYNEQFF
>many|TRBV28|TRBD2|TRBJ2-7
TGTGCCAGCAGTTTGACTAGCGCAACCTTCTCCTACGAGCAGTACTTC
CASSLTSATFSYEQYF
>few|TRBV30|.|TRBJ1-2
TGTGCGGCGGGCAGGGCGCGCTATGGCTACACCTTC
CAAGRARYGYTF
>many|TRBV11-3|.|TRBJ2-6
TGTGCCAGCAGCCCTCTGCTTGGGGCCAACGTCCTGACTTTC
CASSPLLGANVLTF
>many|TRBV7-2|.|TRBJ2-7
TGTGCCAGCAGCTTAGACCTCATAGGGGCAGGCTACGAGCAGTACTTC
CASSLDLIGAGYEQYF
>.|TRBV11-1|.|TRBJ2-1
TGCGCCAGCAGCTTGAGGGAGCGGAGGAGCTCCTACAATGAGCAGTTCTTC
CASSLRERRSSYNEQFF
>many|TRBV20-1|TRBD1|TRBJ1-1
TGCAGTGCTCAAAGGACAGGGGCGAACACTGAAGCTTTCTTT
CSAQRTGANTEAFF
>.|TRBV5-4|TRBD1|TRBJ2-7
TGTGCCAGCAGCTACCGGACAGGGGGATCATACGAGCAGTACTTC
CASSYRTGGSYEQYF
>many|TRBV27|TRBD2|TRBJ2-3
TGTGCCAGCAGTGAGCTAGCGGGGTTAACAGATACGCAGTATTTT
CASSELAGLTDTQYF
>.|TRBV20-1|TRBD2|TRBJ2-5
TGCAGTGCTGGGGGGCTAGCGGGAGTTCTGGGGCAAGAGACCCAGTACTTC
CSAGGLAGVLGQETQYF
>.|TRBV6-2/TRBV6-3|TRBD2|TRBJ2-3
TGTGCCAGCGGTTACTCGACTAGCGGGGAGACAGATACGCAGTATTTT
CASGYSTSGETDTQYF
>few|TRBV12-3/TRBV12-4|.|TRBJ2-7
TGTGCCAGCAGTTTAGGGAAAGGGGAGCAGTACTTC
CASSLGKGEQYF
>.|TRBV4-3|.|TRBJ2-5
TGCGCCAGCAGCCAAATCGGGGGGCAAGAGGCCCAGTACTTC
CASSQIGGQEAQYF
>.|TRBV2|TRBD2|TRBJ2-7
TGTGCCAGCAGTGGAAGACAGGGGTTGTTTAGCGGGAGGAACGAGCAGTACTTC
CASSGRQGLFSGRNEQYF
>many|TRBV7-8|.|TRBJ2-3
TGTGCCAGCAGCTTAGCCTCTATCACAGATACGCAGTATTTT
CASSLASITDTQYF
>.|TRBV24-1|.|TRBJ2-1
TGTGCCACTAGGGGGGGGCCGTCCTACAATGAGCAGTTCTTC
CATRGGPSYNEQFF